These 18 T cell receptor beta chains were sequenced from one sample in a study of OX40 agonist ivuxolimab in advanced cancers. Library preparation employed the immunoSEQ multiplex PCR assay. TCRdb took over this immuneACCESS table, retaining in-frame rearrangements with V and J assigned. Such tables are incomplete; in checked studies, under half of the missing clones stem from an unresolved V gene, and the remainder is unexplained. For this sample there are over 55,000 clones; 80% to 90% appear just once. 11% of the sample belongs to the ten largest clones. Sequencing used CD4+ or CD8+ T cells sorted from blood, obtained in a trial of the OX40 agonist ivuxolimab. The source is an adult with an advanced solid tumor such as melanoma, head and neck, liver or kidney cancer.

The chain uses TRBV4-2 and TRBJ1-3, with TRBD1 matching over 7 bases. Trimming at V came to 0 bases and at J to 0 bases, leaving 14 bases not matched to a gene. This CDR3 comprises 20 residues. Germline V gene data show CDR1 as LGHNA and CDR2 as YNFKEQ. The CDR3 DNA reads TGTGCCAGCAGCCAAGATTACGCATTGGGACAGCTAGTCTCTGGAAACACCATATATTTT. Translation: CASSQDYALGQLVSGNTIYF.

The chain's CDR3 is CASSLRDGRDYTEAFF. CDR3 in DNA: TGTGCCAGCAGCTTGCGTGACGGACGGGATTACACTGAAGCTTTCTTT. The chain has TRBV5-6 and TRBJ1-1; D gene uncertain. Germline V lookup: CDR1 SGHDT, CDR2 YYEEEE. The CDR3 runs to 16 residues. Trimming removed 1 base from V and 3 bases from J, with 16 bases in between.

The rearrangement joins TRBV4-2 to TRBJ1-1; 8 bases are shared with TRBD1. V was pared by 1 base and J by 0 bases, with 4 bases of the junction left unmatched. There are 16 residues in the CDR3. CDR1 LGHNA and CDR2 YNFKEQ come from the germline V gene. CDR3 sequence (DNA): TGTGCCAGCAGCCAAGCGACAGGGGCAGTGAACACTGAAGCTTTCTTT. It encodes CASSQATGAVNTEAFF.

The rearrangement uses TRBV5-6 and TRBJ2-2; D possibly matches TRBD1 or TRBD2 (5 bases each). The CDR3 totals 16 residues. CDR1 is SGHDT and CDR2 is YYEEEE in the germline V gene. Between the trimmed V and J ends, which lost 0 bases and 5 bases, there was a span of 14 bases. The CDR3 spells CASSLAQAGSTGELFF. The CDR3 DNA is TGTGCCAGCAGCTTGGCCCAGGCAGGGAGTACCGGGGAGCTGTTTTTT.

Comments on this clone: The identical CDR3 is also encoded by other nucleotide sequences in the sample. CDR3: CATSRGGSGANVLTF. Written as DNA, the CDR3 is TGTGCCACCAGCAGAGGTGGGTCCGGGGCCAACGTCCTGACTTTC. The chain recombines TRBV15 with TRBJ2-6; D ambiguous. CDR1 LNHNV and CDR2 YYDKDF come from the germline V gene (reference sequence). The CDR3 is 15 amino acids. V lost 1 base, J lost 4 bases, and 8 bases lay in between. Variable domain in full (rest from reference TRBV15 and TRBJ2-6): DAMVIQNPRYQVTQFGKPVTLSCSQTLNHNVMYWYQQKSSQAPKLLFHYYDKDFNNEADTPDNFQSRRPNTSFCFLDIRSPGLGDTAMYLCATSRGGSGANVLTFGAGSRLTVL.

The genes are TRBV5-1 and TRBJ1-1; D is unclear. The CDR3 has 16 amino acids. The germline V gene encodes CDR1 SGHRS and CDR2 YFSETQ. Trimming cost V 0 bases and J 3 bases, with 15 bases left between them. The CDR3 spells CASSLGSDPYDTEAFF. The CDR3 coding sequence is TGCGCCAGCAGCTTGGGCAGTGACCCTTATGACACTGAAGCTTTCTTT. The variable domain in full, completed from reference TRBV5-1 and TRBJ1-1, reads KAGVTQTPRYLIKTRGQQVTLSCSPISGHRSVSWYQQTPGQGLQFLFEYFSETQRNKGNFPGRFSGRQFSNSRSEMNVSTLELGDSALYLCASSLGSDPYDTEAFFGQGTRLTVV.

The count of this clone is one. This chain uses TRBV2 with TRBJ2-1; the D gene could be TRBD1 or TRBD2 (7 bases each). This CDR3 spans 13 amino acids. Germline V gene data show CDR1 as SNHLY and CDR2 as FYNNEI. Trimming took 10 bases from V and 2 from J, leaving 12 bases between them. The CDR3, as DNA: TGTGCCAACAGCGGGACAGCCTACAATGAGCAGTTCTTC. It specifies CANSGTAYNEQFF.

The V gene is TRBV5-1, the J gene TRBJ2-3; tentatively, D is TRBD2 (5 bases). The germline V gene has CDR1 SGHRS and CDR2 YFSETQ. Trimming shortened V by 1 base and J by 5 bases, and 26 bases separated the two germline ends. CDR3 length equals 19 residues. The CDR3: CASSLFQFGGAQAQDTQYF. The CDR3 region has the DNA TGCGCCAGCAGCTTGTTCCAGTTCGGAGGCGCTCAGGCCCAAGATACGCAGTATTTT.

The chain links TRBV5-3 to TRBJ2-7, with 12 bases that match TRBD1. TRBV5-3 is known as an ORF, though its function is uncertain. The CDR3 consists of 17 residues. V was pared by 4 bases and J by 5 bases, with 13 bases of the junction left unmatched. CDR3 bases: TGTGCCAGAAGCAAGGGACAGGGGGCCCCGTTTTACCACGAGCAGTACTTC. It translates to CARSKGQGAPFYHEQYF.

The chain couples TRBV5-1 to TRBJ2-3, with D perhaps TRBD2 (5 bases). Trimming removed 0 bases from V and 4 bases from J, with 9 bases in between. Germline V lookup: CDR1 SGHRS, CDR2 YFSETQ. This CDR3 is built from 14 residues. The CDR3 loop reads CASSLGAEADTQYF. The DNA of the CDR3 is TGCGCCAGCAGCTTGGGAGCGGAGGCAGATACGCAGTATTTT. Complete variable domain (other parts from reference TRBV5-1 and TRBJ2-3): KAGVTQTPRYLIKTRGQQVTLSCSPISGHRSVSWYQQTPGQGLQFLFEYFSETQRNKGNFPGRFSGRQFSNSRSEMNVSTLELGDSALYLCASSLGAEADTQYFGPGTRLTVL.

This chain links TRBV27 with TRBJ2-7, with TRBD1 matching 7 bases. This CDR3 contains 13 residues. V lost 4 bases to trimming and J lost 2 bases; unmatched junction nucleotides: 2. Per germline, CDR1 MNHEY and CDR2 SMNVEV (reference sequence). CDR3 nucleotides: TGTGCCAGCAGTTGGACAGGAGCCTACGAGCAGTACTTC. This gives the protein CASSWTGAYEQYF.

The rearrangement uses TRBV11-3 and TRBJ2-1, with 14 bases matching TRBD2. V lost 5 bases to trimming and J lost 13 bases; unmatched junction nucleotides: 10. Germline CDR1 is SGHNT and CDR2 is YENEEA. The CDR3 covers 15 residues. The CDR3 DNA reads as TGTGCCAGCAGCGCCGGACTAGCGGGGGGACAGAGACAGTTCTTC. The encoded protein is CASSAGLAGGQRQFF.

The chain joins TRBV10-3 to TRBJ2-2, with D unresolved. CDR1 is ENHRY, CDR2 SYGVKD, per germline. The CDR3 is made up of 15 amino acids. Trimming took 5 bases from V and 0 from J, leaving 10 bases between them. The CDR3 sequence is CAISSWSANTGELFF. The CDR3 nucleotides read TGTGCCATCAGTTCCTGGTCGGCGAACACCGGGGAGCTGTTTTTT.

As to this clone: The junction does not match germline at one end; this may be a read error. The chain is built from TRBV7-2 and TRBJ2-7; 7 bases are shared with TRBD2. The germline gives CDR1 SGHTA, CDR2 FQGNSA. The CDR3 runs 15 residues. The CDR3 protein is CASSLAEGRADEQYF. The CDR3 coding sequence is TGTGCCAGCAGCCTAGCGGAGGGCAGGGCAGACGAGCAGTACTTC.

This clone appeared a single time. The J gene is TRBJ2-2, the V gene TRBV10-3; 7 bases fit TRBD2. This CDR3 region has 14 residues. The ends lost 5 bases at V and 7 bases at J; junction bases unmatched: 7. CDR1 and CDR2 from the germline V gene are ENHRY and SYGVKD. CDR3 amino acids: CAISSSGGSGELFF. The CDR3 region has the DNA TGTGCCATCAGTTCTAGCGGAGGGAGCGGGGAGCTGTTTTTT.

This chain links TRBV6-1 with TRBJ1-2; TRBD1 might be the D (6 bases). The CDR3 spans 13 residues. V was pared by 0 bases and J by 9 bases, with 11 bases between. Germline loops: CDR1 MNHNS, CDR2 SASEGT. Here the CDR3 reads CASSEAGGGSYTF. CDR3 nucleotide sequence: TGTGCCAGCAGTGAAGCAGGGGGGGGGAGCTACACCTTC.

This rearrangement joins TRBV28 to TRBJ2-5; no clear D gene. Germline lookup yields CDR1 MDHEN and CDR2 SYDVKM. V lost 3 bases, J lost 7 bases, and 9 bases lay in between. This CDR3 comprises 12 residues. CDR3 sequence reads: CASSLWEGTQYF. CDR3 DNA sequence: TGTGCCAGCAGTTTGTGGGAAGGGACCCAGTACTTC.

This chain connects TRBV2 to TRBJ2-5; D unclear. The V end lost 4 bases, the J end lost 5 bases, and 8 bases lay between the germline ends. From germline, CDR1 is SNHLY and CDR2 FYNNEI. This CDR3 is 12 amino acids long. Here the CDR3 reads CASSVMRETQYF. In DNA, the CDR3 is TGTGCCAGCAGTGTCATGAGGGAGACCCAGTACTTC.